Sequencing of this TCR beta chain was carried out in a study of T cells in Graves' hyperthyroidism and ophthalmopathy (dated by TCRdb to the late 2010s). About the study as a whole: Peripheral blood samples were taken at the time of initial diagnosis, prior to any treatment. Following sampling, methimazole starting at 30 mg daily was given to hyperthyroidism patients, and high-dose intravenous methylprednisolone was given to ophthalmopathy patients. To identify TCR V-J signatures that set the groups apart, the researchers used a discovery cohort of 95 to 100 patients, made up of around 40 with Graves' ophthalmopathy and some 55 with stable Graves' hyperthyroidism. The roughly 100 discovery patients were randomly divided into training and test sets at a 7:3 ratio. The paper describes TCR Vbeta CDR3 sequencing of more than 120 peripheral blood samples, made up of roughly 45 ophthalmopathy patients, 70 to 75 hyperthyroidism patients and roughly 17 progressor patients. The study also compared thyroid tissue and blood T-cell repertoires from roughly 6 Graves' hyperthyroidism patients. An independent validation cohort of under 20 hyperthyroidism patients and approximately 17 patients who later progressed to ophthalmopathy tested prospective prediction of ophthalmopathy. The full study reports these points: No statistical method was used to set the sample size in advance, and investigators knew the group allocation. Most expanded thyroid clonotypes (frequency above 0.001) were also detected in blood, a finding suggesting that blood repertoires may reflect thyroid immune responses. A 13 V-J signature model separated ophthalmopathy from stable hyperthyroidism, with about 90% sensitivity and around 84% specificity in cross-validation and 80%/75% in testing. In validation, the model predicted progression to ophthalmopathy with over 65% sensitivity and 72% to 85% specificity, a median of approximately 6.7 months before onset.

The TCR beta CDR3 regions were amplified from the RNA transcripts. The first round of RT-PCR for the TCR CDR3 was performed with the HTBI primer set and the Qiagen OneStep RT-PCR kit. The libraries were constructed in a second round of multiplex PCR and then size-selected and purified. Paired-end sequencing of the libraries was performed with 100 bp reads on an Illumina HiSeq2000. As for the original processing: SOAPnuke was used to process the raw data, removing reads that contained adapters or uncalled bases, had a mean Phred below 15, or lacked an exact match to the constant primer or identifier. COPE v1.2.5 was used to merge the high-quality paired reads, and each unique nucleotide sequence was defined as a clonotype. Clonotypes were aligned to IMGT TRBV, TRBD and TRBJ reference segments using MiTCR v1.1. Only V-J combinations with frequency above 0.0001, covering approximately 99% of repertoires, were analysed. A TCS score was defined as the ratio of F50 (clonal expansion) to E x V (chaos), with BLOSUM62-based TCRdist applied between CDR3 peptides within each V-J. Welch's t-statistics and random forest reduced 514 V-J features to roughly 13, which were used in a naive Bayes classifier (R e1071). TCRdb reprocessing: public reads trimmed at Q25 with fastp, clones called with MiXCR, in-frame beta chains kept. Merged by CDR3 protein, the rows form single entries marked with the most common genes and DNA. TCRdb's processing, not the authors' own work, is the source of the V and J calls. This sample lists 300,000 to 450,000 distinct CDR3 sequences; about a sixth were detected once. The ten largest clonotypes hold around a quarter of the sample.

This clonotype was recorded many times. Its antigen is currently not known. Base qualities are missing; no much larger clone stands one base away. The hyperthyroidism patients were between 18 and 65 years old and newly diagnosed, with a disease duration of less than 2 months. Any patient with an uncontrolled infection, another autoimmune disease, pregnancy or lactation was excluded. Diagnoses relied on clinical symptoms, serum thyroxine and TRAb, thyroid ultrasound and orbital computed tomography. Blood from progressor patients was collected at the time of first diagnosis with hyperthyroidism, before any ophthalmopathy symptoms had appeared. Ficoll-Paque density gradient centrifugation was used to isolate PBMCs from around 9.1 ml of fresh peripheral blood. Progressor patients were first diagnosed with Graves' hyperthyroidism and then developed ophthalmopathy during follow-up. Total RNA was extracted using Trizol reagent, and RNA quality was assessed on an Agilent 2100 Bioanalyzer.

The V end loses 4 bases and the J end loses 8 bases, and a stretch of 20 bases separates them. CDR1 SGHDN and CDR2 FVKESK are derived from the germline V gene. The CDR3 runs 15 residues from the cysteine to the phenylalanine. Here the CDR3 DNA is all that survives: 45 bases in frame from base 1. This receptor chain uses TRBV14 and TRBJ1-1; the D gene lacks a confident call. The receptor was isolated from a woman under 30 with Graves' hyperthyroidism that later progressed to Graves' ophthalmopathy. Sequencing was carried out using blood. The nucleotides are TGTGCCAGCAGCCCCCTAGGTGGAGTGGACTTAGAAGCTTTCTTT. Its product reads: CASSPLGGVDLEAFF.